This T cell receptor beta chain was sequenced during a study of T cell clonality in common variable immunodeficiency. Some clones are missing from TCRdb's copy, which holds only in-frame ones; the method was immunoSEQ multiplex PCR. This sample carries 30,000 to 40,000 clones and no singletons, and 6.1% goes to the top ten. Patients had low serum IgG, IgA and/or IgM and specific antibody deficiency. CVID subjects were neither ill nor on immunomodulatory or immunosuppressive medication at sampling. This clone was observed many times. Its antigen is not identified. The read terminates 3 residues ahead of where the CDR3 ends, so the germline J gene completes it. Looked up from germline, CDR1 is SGHRS and CDR2 is YFSETQ. The CDR3 covers 16 residues. The V and J ends lost 4 bases and 5 bases, in that order; junction bases with no gene match: 10. Study observations and caveats: CVID subjects had higher TCRbeta clonality than healthy controls, most marked in about a third. Common variable immunodeficiency TCR beta sequences reportedly had fewer deletions and N-nucleotide insertions. CVID subjects shared fewer TCRbeta clones than healthy controls did.

The sequencing sample was made of peripheral blood mononuclear cells. This sequence joins TRBV5-1 and TRBJ1-1, with 11 nucleotides matching TRBD1. The receptor was isolated from a human donor with common variable immunodeficiency. The covered CDR3 bases are TGCGCCAGCAGCCTCTCCGGCGGGACAGGGGGGACTGAA. Amino acid sequence: CASSLSGGTGGTE. The entire CDR3 protein is CASSLSGGTGGTEAFF.